This T cell receptor (beta chain) came from a study of blood T cell repertoires in COVID-19. Overall study context: Sites in the United States, Italy and Spain provided acute and convalescent COVID-19 samples. Sources were T cells, B-cell-depleted T cells, or PBMCs; the material itself was cDNA or gDNA.

The CDR3 is made up of 15 amino acids. Germline V lookup: CDR1 MNHEY, CDR2 SVGAGI. Trimming cost V 7 bases and J 1 base; bases outside gene matches: 5. In the authors' methods: Scientists estimated how many nucleated cells there were by amplifying reference gene primers. The repertoire was sequenced with immunoSEQ multiplex PCR; TCRdb's copy has only in-frame clones and lacks some. V, J and clone size are taken as reported in that table, and D and trimming were inferred from the DNA itself. Of 250,000 to 350,000 clones in the sample, 91% were seen once. Seattle patients were enrolled while actively infected and followed longitudinally.

The specimen was peripheral blood. The receptor comes from a woman aged 25 to 39 with COVID-19, enrolled during active disease. The rearrangement links TRBV6-5 to TRBJ2-1, with 9 bases lining up with TRBD2. This CDR3 reads CASTISGSSYNEQFF. In DNA, the CDR3 is TGTGCCAGCACCATTAGCGGGAGTTCCTACAATGAGCAGTTCTTC.